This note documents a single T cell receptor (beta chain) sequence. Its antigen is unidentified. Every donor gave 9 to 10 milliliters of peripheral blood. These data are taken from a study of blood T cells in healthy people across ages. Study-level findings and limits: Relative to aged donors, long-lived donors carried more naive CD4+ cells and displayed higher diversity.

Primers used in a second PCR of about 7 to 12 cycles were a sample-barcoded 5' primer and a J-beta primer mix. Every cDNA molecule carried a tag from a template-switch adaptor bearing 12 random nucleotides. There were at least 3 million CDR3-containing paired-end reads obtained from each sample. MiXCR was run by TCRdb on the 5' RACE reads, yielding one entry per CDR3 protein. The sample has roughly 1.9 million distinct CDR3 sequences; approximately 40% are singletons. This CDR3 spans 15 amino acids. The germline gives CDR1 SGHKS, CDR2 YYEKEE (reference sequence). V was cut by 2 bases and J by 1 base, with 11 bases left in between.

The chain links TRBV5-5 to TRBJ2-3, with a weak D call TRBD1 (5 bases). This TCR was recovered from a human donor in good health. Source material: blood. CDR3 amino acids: CASSFGHPRTDTQYF. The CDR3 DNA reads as TGTGCCAGCAGCTTCGGACACCCTCGCACAGATACGCAGTATTTT.